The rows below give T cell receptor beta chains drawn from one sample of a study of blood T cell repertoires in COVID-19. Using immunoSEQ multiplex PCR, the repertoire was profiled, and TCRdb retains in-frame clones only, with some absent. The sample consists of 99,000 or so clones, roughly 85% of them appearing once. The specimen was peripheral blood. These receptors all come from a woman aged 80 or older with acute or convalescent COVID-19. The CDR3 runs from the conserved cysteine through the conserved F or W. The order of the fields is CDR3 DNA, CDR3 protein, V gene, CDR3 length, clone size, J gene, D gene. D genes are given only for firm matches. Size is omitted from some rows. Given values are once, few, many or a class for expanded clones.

CDR3 DNA: TGTGCTGTTCAGGGGGCATGGGGCACTGAAGCTTTCTTT
CDR3 protein: CAVQGAWGTEAFF
V gene: TRBV7-9
CDR3 length: 13
clone size: .
J gene: TRBJ1-1
D gene: TRBD1

CDR3 DNA: TGTGCTAGTGGTCCGGGACAGACCACAGATACGCAGTATTTT
CDR3 protein: CASGPGQTTDTQYF
V gene: TRBV12-5
CDR3 length: 14
clone size: few
J gene: TRBJ2-3
D gene: TRBD1

CDR3 DNA: TGTGCCAGCAGGCCGACAGGGGGAACTAACTATGGCTACACCTTC
CDR3 protein: CASRPTGGTNYGYTF
V gene: TRBV25-1
CDR3 length: 15
clone size: .
J gene: TRBJ1-2
D gene: TRBD1

CDR3 DNA: TGTGCCAGCAGTTACTCCTTGGCGGACTATGGCTACACCTTC
CDR3 protein: CASSYSLADYGYTF
V gene: TRBV6-5
CDR3 length: 14
clone size: .
J gene: TRBJ1-2
D gene: .

CDR3 DNA: TGTGCCACCAGTGATTCGCGCAGGGGTTACACTGAAGCTTTCTTT
CDR3 protein: CATSDSRRGYTEAFF
V gene: TRBV24-1
CDR3 length: 15
clone size: .
J gene: TRBJ1-1
D gene: .

CDR3 DNA: TGTGCCAGTAGTATCGGAGATACGCAGTATTTT
CDR3 protein: CASSIGDTQYF
V gene: TRBV19
CDR3 length: 11
clone size: .
J gene: TRBJ2-3
D gene: .

CDR3 DNA: TGTGCCAGCAGCCTCTGGGGGGGGATCCAGCCCCAGCATTTT
CDR3 protein: CASSLWGGIQPQHF
V gene: TRBV2
CDR3 length: 14
clone size: .
J gene: TRBJ1-5
D gene: .

CDR3 DNA: TGTGCCAGCAGTGACCTACAGGTTAACTATGGCTACACCTTC
CDR3 protein: CASSDLQVNYGYTF
V gene: TRBV25-1
CDR3 length: 14
clone size: .
J gene: TRBJ1-2
D gene: .

CDR3 DNA: TGTGCCAGCGGGTGGACTAGCGCGGCCTACGAGCAGTACTTC
CDR3 protein: CASGWTSAAYEQYF
V gene: TRBV28
CDR3 length: 14
clone size: .
J gene: TRBJ2-7
D gene: TRBD2

CDR3 DNA: TGTGCCAGCAGCTTAGGGAGCACCGGGGAGCTGTTTTTT
CDR3 protein: CASSLGSTGELFF
V gene: TRBV11-3
CDR3 length: 13
clone size: .
J gene: TRBJ2-2
D gene: .

CDR3 DNA: TGTGCCAGCAGTTTATCGAAGGGGGCAGGTGGCTACACCTTC
CDR3 protein: CASSLSKGAGGYTF
V gene: TRBV27
CDR3 length: 14
clone size: .
J gene: TRBJ1-2
D gene: TRBD1

CDR3 DNA: TGTGCCAGCAGCCCCCCGGGGGGGATCGGAAACACCATATATTTT
CDR3 protein: CASSPPGGIGNTIYF
V gene: TRBV7-8
CDR3 length: 15
clone size: .
J gene: TRBJ1-3
D gene: .

CDR3 DNA: TGTGCCAGCAGTTACGGGGCGCCCGGAAACACCATATATTTT
CDR3 protein: CASSYGAPGNTIYF
V gene: TRBV6-5
CDR3 length: 14
clone size: .
J gene: TRBJ1-3
D gene: .

CDR3 DNA: TGTGCCACCAGTGATCCACGGCAGGTAGATACGCAGTATTTT
CDR3 protein: CATSDPRQVDTQYF
V gene: TRBV24-1
CDR3 length: 14
clone size: once
J gene: TRBJ2-3
D gene: .

CDR3 DNA: TGTGCCAGCAGTTCCGGAGCGGGAGGACAGGTAGCCAAAAACATTCAGTACTTC
CDR3 protein: CASSSGAGGQVAKNIQYF
V gene: TRBV6-2/TRBV6-3
CDR3 length: 18
clone size: once
J gene: TRBJ2-4
D gene: TRBD2

CDR3 DNA: TGTGCCAGCAGCCCCGGCGGACTTGGGGCCAACGTCCTGACTTTC
CDR3 protein: CASSPGGLGANVLTF
V gene: TRBV11-2
CDR3 length: 15
clone size: .
J gene: TRBJ2-6
D gene: .

CDR3 DNA: TGTGCCAGCAGTTTATCTTTAGCGGGAGACGGCGAGCAGTACTTC
CDR3 protein: CASSLSLAGDGEQYF
V gene: TRBV2
CDR3 length: 15
clone size: .
J gene: TRBJ2-7
D gene: TRBD2

CDR3 DNA: TGTGCCTGGAGTAAGGGACTAGCGGGACCGAATGAGCAGTTCTTC
CDR3 protein: CAWSKGLAGPNEQFF
V gene: TRBV30
CDR3 length: 15
clone size: .
J gene: TRBJ2-1
D gene: TRBD2

CDR3 DNA: TGCGCCAGCAGCACGGCACCTAGCGGATCCTCTGGGGCCAACGTCCTGACTTTC
CDR3 protein: CASSTAPSGSSGANVLTF
V gene: TRBV5-1
CDR3 length: 18
clone size: .
J gene: TRBJ2-6
D gene: TRBD2

CDR3 DNA: TGTGCCACCAGTGATTGGGGACTAGCGGGAGCGAGCACCGGGGAGCTGTTTTTT
CDR3 protein: CATSDWGLAGASTGELFF
V gene: TRBV24-1
CDR3 length: 18
clone size: .
J gene: TRBJ2-2
D gene: TRBD2

CDR3 DNA: TGTGCCAGCAGTCCCTACAGGAGGGACACTGAAGCTTTCTTT
CDR3 protein: CASSPYRRDTEAFF
V gene: TRBV27
CDR3 length: 14
clone size: .
J gene: TRBJ1-1
D gene: .

CDR3 DNA: TGTGCCAGTAGTATTGAGGGGGCAAGCTCTGGGGCCAACGTCCTGACTTTC
CDR3 protein: CASSIEGASSGANVLTF
V gene: TRBV19
CDR3 length: 17
clone size: .
J gene: TRBJ2-6
D gene: TRBD1

CDR3 DNA: TGTGCCAGCACTTTGAGTGGCTCTGGAAACACCATATATTTT
CDR3 protein: CASTLSGSGNTIYF
V gene: TRBV28
CDR3 length: 14
clone size: .
J gene: TRBJ1-3
D gene: .

CDR3 DNA: TGTGCCAGCAGCCACCTGGGAAGCGGGAAGAATGAGCAGTTCTTC
CDR3 protein: CASSHLGSGKNEQFF
V gene: TRBV3-1/TRBV3-2
CDR3 length: 15
clone size: .
J gene: TRBJ2-1
D gene: TRBD2

CDR3 DNA: TGTGCCACCAGCCCGGACACCTATAGCAATCAGCCCCAGCATTTT
CDR3 protein: CATSPDTYSNQPQHF
V gene: TRBV15
CDR3 length: 15
clone size: .
J gene: TRBJ1-5
D gene: .